This TCR beta chain was identified during a study of blood T cell repertoires in COVID-19. About the research overall: Both acute and convalescent COVID-19 samples were obtained from the United States, Italy and Spain. PBMCs, B-cell-depleted T cells, or T cells provided the cDNA or gDNA that made up the material.

Per the original methods: Reference gene primer amplification yielded estimated nucleated cell counts. The assay was immunoSEQ multiplex PCR, and TCRdb's table has in-frame clones only and misses some. V and J calls and clone size are as listed in that table; D and trimming were resolved from the DNA. The table records about 210,000 clones, approximately 78% of them present only once. The sequenced sample consisted of peripheral blood. This sequence originates from a woman in her thirties or forties with acute or convalescent COVID-19.

This CDR3 is CASREDQEQYF. In DNA form, the CDR3 reads TGTGCCAGCAGGGAGGACCAGGAGCAGTACTTC. The gene calls are TRBV12-3 or TRBV12-4 and TRBJ2-7; D may be TRBD2 (5 bases). Trimming pared 6 bases from V and 7 bases from J, leaving 10 bases between. The CDR3 sequence is 11 residues long.